This passage covers 10 T cell receptor beta chains from one sample sequenced in a study of blood T cell repertoires in COVID-19. The assay was immunoSEQ multiplex PCR, and TCRdb's table has in-frame clones only and misses some. The sample contains around 200,000 clones, about nine tenths of which appear only once. Sequencing was performed on peripheral blood. The source of these receptors is a man in his forties with acute or convalescent COVID-19.

This clone was counted a single time. V and J are TRBV2 and TRBJ1-1; the match to TRBD1 covers 7 bases. Trimming took 9 bases from V and 1 from J; bases not matched to a gene: 17. Germline V gives CDR1 SNHLY, CDR2 FYNNEI. This CDR3 region has 17 residues. The CDR3 nucleotides are TGTGCCAGGGGTGGGACAGTTAATACGGGAAGGAACACTGAAGCTTTCTTT. It specifies CARGGTVNTGRNTEAFF.

The chain joins TRBV20-1 to TRBJ2-3; D gene unclear. Trimming took 3 bases from V and 4 from J, leaving 8 bases between them. From germline, CDR1 is DFQATT and CDR2 SNEGSKA (reference sequence). The CDR3 runs 12 residues. The CDR3 DNA reads TGCAGTGCTAGTCTCCGGGCAGATACGCAGTATTTT. Its translation is CSASLRADTQYF.

This chain joins TRBV3-1 (or the pseudogene TRBV3-2) and TRBJ2-5; D possibly corresponds to TRBD1 (5 bases). Germline V lookup: CDR1 LGHDT, CDR2 YNNKEL (reference sequence). This CDR3 region has 14 residues. Trimming removed 4 bases from V and 1 base from J, with 10 bases in between. CDR3 in amino acids: CASSLSGIQETQYF. CDR3 DNA: TGTGCCAGCAGCCTATCAGGGATCCAAGAGACCCAGTACTTC.

The chain has TRBV11-1 and TRBJ1-4; weak D call: TRBD1 (6 bases). Trimming cost V 4 bases and J 1 base, with 7 bases left between them. CDR1 is SGHAT, CDR2 FQDESV, per germline (reference sequence). The CDR3 sequence is 14 residues long. CDR3 sequence reads: CASSSGVTNEKLFF. The CDR3 coding sequence is TGTGCCAGCAGCTCAGGGGTAACTAATGAAAAACTGTTTTTT.

This clone was seen ten or more times. The chain combines TRBV6-5 with TRBJ2-2; 7 nucleotides agree with TRBD1. The CDR3 sequence is 15 residues long. Trimming at V came to 0 bases and at J to 3 bases, leaving 1 base not matched to a gene. Germline V CDR1 and CDR2: MNHEY, SVGAGI. Written as DNA, the CDR3 is TGTGCCAGCAGTTACTCGGGACAGTACACCGGGGAGCTGTTTTTT. Translating gives CASSYSGQYTGELFF.

This sequence joins TRBV11-2 and TRBJ2-7; 8 bases are shared with TRBD2. The CDR3 consists of 17 residues. The germline CDR1 and CDR2 sequences are SGHAT and FQNNGV. J gave up 3 bases and V 1 base, and 11 bases lay outside the gene matches. CDR3: CASSLVTRTAGVYEQYF. CDR3 nucleotides: TGTGCCAGCAGCTTAGTCACCAGGACAGCGGGGGTCTACGAGCAGTACTTC.

The chain has TRBV18 and TRBJ2-7; 9 nucleotides line up with TRBD2. CDR3 length: 17 residues. Germline CDR1 reads KGHSH; CDR2 reads LQKENI. V lost 2 bases and J lost 2; bases outside the gene matches: 10. Here the CDR3 DNA reads TGTGCCAGCTCACCATCAGCAGCGGGAGGAGGAACCTACGAGCAGTACTTC. Its translation: CASSPSAAGGGTYEQYF.

This clone was recorded once. The gene calls are TRBV6-2 or TRBV6-3 and TRBJ1-5; TRBD1 is a possible D gene (6 bases). Trimming took 5 bases from V and 2 from J, leaving 16 bases between them. CDR3 length: 16 amino acids. Germline values: CDR1 MNHEY, CDR2 SVGEGT. The CDR3 here is CASSPWGGRGNQPQHF. The CDR3 DNA follows: TGTGCCAGCAGTCCCTGGGGGGGGCGAGGCAATCAGCCCCAGCATTTT.

This clone was picked up one time. The V and J genes are TRBV28 and TRBJ2-5; 10 nucleotides align to TRBD1. V lost 6 bases and J lost 8; bases outside the gene matches: 9. The CDR3 totals 14 residues. CDR1 and CDR2 from the germline V gene are MDHEN and SYDVKM. The CDR3 DNA follows: TGTGCCAGCAGCCTCGGACAGGGGGGTATAACCCAGTACTTC. This encodes CASSLGQGGITQYF. The full variable domain, with the rest looked up from reference TRBV28 and TRBJ2-5, is DVKVTQSSRYLVKRTGEKVFLECVQDMDHENMFWYRQDPGLGLRLIYFSYDVKMKEKGDIPEGYSVSREKKERFSLILESASTNQTSMYLCASSLGQGGITQYFGPGTRLLVL.

V gene TRBV13 combines with J gene TRBJ2-3; 9 bases fit TRBD2. V gave up 6 bases and J gave up 0 bases; unmatched junction bases: 4. CDR1 and CDR2 from the germline V gene are PRHDT and FYEKMQ (reference sequence). There are 15 residues in the CDR3. The CDR3, as DNA: TGTGCCAGCAGACGGAGCGGGGGGAGCACAGATACGCAGTATTTT. It translates to CASRRSGGSTDTQYF.